This TCR beta chain was recovered during a study of blood T cells in healthy people across ages. The study, taken as a whole, reports: Expanded clonotype changes were possibly confounded by unknown donor CMV status. PBMCs were not sorted, which prevented a conclusive comparison of naive versus antigen-experienced cells. There were more naive CD4+ cells and higher diversity in long-lived donors than in aged donors.

This clonotype has just a few counts. Its cognate antigen is unknown. For the second PCR, which ran for about 7 to 11 cycles, a sample-barcoded 5' primer and a J-beta primer mix were used. Unique molecular identifiers of 12 random nucleotides labeled each cDNA. One entry per CDR3 protein, called by TCRdb with MiXCR from the 5' RACE reads. The data contain 550,000 to 750,000 distinct CDR3 sequences, roughly 20% of them singletons. This CDR3 has 17 amino acids. Trimming removed 0 bases from V and 6 bases from J; junction bases left unmatched: 11. Looked up from germline, CDR1 is SGHRS and CDR2 is YFSETQ.

The rearrangement uses TRBV5-1 and TRBJ2-3; 9 positions agree with TRBD2. The origin of this receptor is a man between 65 and 80 years old in good health. The sample consisted of blood. The CDR3 sequence: CASSLGTSAQLGDTQYF. Written as DNA, the CDR3 is TGCGCCAGCAGCTTGGGGACTAGCGCTCAATTAGGGGATACGCAGTATTTT. Combining the CDR3 with reference TRBV5-1 and TRBJ2-3 gives the whole variable domain KAGVTQTPRYLIKTRGQQVTLSCSPISGHRSVSWYQQTPGQGLQFLFEYFSETQRNKGNFPGRFSGRQFSNSRSEMNVSTLELGDSALYLCASSLGTSAQLGDTQYFGPGTRLTVL.